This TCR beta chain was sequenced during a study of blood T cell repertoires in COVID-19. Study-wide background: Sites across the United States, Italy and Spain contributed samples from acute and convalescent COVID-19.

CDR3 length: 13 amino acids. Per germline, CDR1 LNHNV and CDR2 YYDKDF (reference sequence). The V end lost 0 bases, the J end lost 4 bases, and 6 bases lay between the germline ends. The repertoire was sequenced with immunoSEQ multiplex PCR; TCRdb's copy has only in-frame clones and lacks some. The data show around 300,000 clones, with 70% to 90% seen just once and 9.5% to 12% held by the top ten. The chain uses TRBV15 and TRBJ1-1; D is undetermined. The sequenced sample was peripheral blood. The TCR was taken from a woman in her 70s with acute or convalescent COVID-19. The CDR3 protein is CATSRDAGTEAFF. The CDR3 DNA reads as TGTGCCACCAGCAGAGATGCAGGCACTGAAGCTTTCTTT.